These 24 T cell receptor beta chains share one sample of origin, sequenced in a study of T cell responses to AZD1222 COVID-19 vaccine. TCRdb keeps only in-frame clones here, not all; method: immunoSEQ multiplex PCR. The data hold 100,000 or so clones, with about 80% observed a single time. Specimen: peripheral blood, collected on day 0 of AZD1222 vaccination. These receptors were taken from an adult in good health.

This clone was detected only once. The V and J genes are TRBV5-1 and TRBJ2-7; D is ambiguous. Germline V gene sequence: CDR1 SGHRS, CDR2 YFSETQ. This CDR3 comprises 15 residues. V was cut by 0 bases and J by 3 bases, with 13 bases left in between. The CDR3 region is CASSLAQDLFYEQYF. The CDR3 DNA reads as TGCGCCAGCAGCTTGGCGCAGGACCTATTCTACGAGCAGTACTTC.

The chain carries TRBV5-4 and TRBJ2-7, with TRBD1 matching over 11 bases. CDR3 size: 15 residues. V trimming: 0 bases; J trimming: 2 bases; junction bases outside the gene matches: 1. The germline V gene has CDR1 SGHNT and CDR2 YYREEE (reference sequence). CDR3 DNA sequence: TGTGCCAGCAGCTTGGCGGGACAGGGGGCCTACGAGCAGTACTTC. Translation gives CASSLAGQGAYEQYF.

V is TRBV5-6 and J is TRBJ2-2; 12 nucleotides agree with TRBD2. The length of the CDR3 is 16 residues. Germline V lookup: CDR1 SGHDT, CDR2 YYEEEE. The V and J ends lost 0 bases and 6 bases, in that order; junction bases with no gene match: 3. CDR3 bases: TGTGCCAGCAGCTTGGTGTCTAGCGGGGGGGCCGGGGAGCTGTTTTTT. It yields the protein CASSLVSSGGAGELFF.

In its sample, this clone was seen once. The chain recombines TRBV27 with TRBJ2-3; tentatively, D is TRBD2 (6 bases). Germline V gene data show CDR1 as MNHEY and CDR2 as SMNVEV (reference sequence). The ends were cut back, 0 bases at V and 3 bases at J, with 16 bases in the middle. This CDR3 is 17 amino acids long. CDR3 sequence reads: CASSLSGGRGGTDTQYF. Here the CDR3 DNA reads TGTGCCAGCAGTTTATCCGGGGGAAGAGGTGGAACAGATACGCAGTATTTT.

The chain carries TRBV6-5 and TRBJ1-2; TRBD1 matches 10 bases. After removal of 8 bases from V and 10 bases from J, the junction contained 13 bases not matched to a gene. CDR1 MNHEY and CDR2 SVGAGI come from the germline V gene. The CDR3 is 14 residues long. The CDR3 protein is CASYKNLGTGDYTF. The DNA for the CDR3 is TGTGCCAGCTATAAAAACCTCGGGACAGGGGACTACACCTTC.

The gene calls are TRBV27 and TRBJ1-2; D gene uncertain. Deletions cut 3 bases from V and 2 bases from J, with 7 bases between. Germline CDR1 reads MNHEY; CDR2 reads SMNVEV (reference sequence). The CDR3 is 13 residues long. CDR3 protein: CASSLSPNYGYTF. DNA of the CDR3: TGTGCCAGCAGTTTGTCTCCAAACTATGGCTACACCTTC.

This chain uses TRBV6-5 with TRBJ1-2, with unresolved D. The V and J ends lost 6 bases and 3 bases respectively, with 5 bases between them. Germline CDR1 is MNHEY and CDR2 is SVGAGI. The CDR3 contains 11 residues. The CDR3 nucleotides are TGTGCCAGCAGCAACTACTATGGCTACACCTTC. It is translated as CASSNYYGYTF.

The chain couples TRBV7-2 to TRBJ2-5, with TRBD1 identical over 7 bases. Looked up from germline, CDR1 is SGHTA and CDR2 is FQGNSA. CDR3 length: 14 amino acids. J gave up 5 bases and V 0 bases, and 3 bases lay outside the gene matches. This chain's CDR3 is CASSLAGGEETQYF. Here the CDR3 DNA reads TGTGCCAGCAGCTTAGCAGGGGGCGAGGAGACCCAGTACTTC.

The V gene is TRBV7-3, the J gene TRBJ1-2, with 8 bases aligning to TRBD1. Trimming cost V 4 bases and J 7 bases; bases outside gene matches: 2. Germline CDR1 is SGHTA and CDR2 is FQGTGA. The CDR3 loop spans 12 amino acids. CDR3 residues: CASSSDRGGYTF. As DNA, the CDR3 is TGTGCCAGCAGCTCAGACAGGGGTGGCTACACCTTC.

V is TRBV5-1 and J is TRBJ2-7, with D possibly matching TRBD1 (6 bases). CDR1 is SGHRS, CDR2 YFSETQ, per germline. Trimming left V 4 bases short and J 0 bases short, with 17 bases between. There are 16 residues in the CDR3. DNA of the CDR3: TGCGCCAGCAGCCATTCGATAGGGGGATCCTCCTACGAGCAGTACTTC. It translates to CASSHSIGGSSYEQYF.

The chain uses TRBV2 and TRBJ1-3, with D perhaps matching TRBD1 (5 bases). V was trimmed by 6 bases and J by 2 bases, leaving 11 bases between them. The CDR3 sequence is 14 residues long. The V gene's germline CDR1 is SNHLY and CDR2 FYNNEI. CDR3 bases: TGTGCCAGCAGCTTCCAGGGTCCTGGAAACACCATATATTTT. This gives the protein CASSFQGPGNTIYF.

In this sample, this clone turned up a few times. The rearrangement joins TRBV6-2 or TRBV6-3 to TRBJ1-3, with unresolved D. This CDR3 region has 12 residues. Trimming took 2 bases from V and 4 from J, leaving 3 bases between them. CDR1 and CDR2 from the germline V gene are MNHEY and SVGEGT. The CDR3 is CASSYEGNTIYF. CDR3 nucleotides: TGTGCCAGCAGTTACGAAGGAAACACCATATATTTT.

The V gene is TRBV19, the J gene TRBJ1-3, with unresolved D. The CDR3 has 12 residues. The germline CDR1 and CDR2 sequences are LNHDA and SQIVND (reference sequence). Trimming cost V 9 bases and J 0 bases, with 6 bases left between them. The DNA of the CDR3 is TGTGCCAGCGGGTACTCTGGAAACACCATATATTTT. As protein: CASGYSGNTIYF.

The CDR3 region has the DNA TGCGCCAGCAGCTTGGCCGGACTGAGCTCTGGAAACACCATATATTTT. This sequence encodes CASSLAGLSSGNTIYF. The chain carries TRBV5-1 and TRBJ1-3; D is ambiguous. The CDR3 totals 16 residues. V gave up 0 bases and J gave up 0 bases, with 10 bases separating them. Germline lookup yields CDR1 SGHRS and CDR2 YFSETQ.

This chain links TRBV6-6 with TRBJ1-1; 7 nucleotides line up with TRBD1. V lost 8 bases to trimming and J lost 5 bases; unmatched junction nucleotides: 11. CDR1 and CDR2 from the germline V gene are MNHNY and SVGAGI (reference sequence). CDR3 length: 14 amino acids. CDR3 coding DNA: TGTGCCAGCGCGCCAAGCGTCAGGGGGACTGAAGCTTTCTTT. Its protein product is CASAPSVRGTEAFF.

The chain has TRBV6-2 or TRBV6-3 and TRBJ2-5, with 11 bases that match TRBD2. Germline lookup yields CDR1 MNHEY and CDR2 SVGEGT. The CDR3 length is 18 residues. The trim removed 2 bases at V and 2 bases at J, leaving 10 bases unmatched. In nucleotides, the CDR3 is TGTGCCAGCAGTTACCCGCTAGCGGGGGGACAACTGCAAGAGACCCAGTACTTC. Protein: CASSYPLAGGQLQETQYF.

This clone was recorded only once. The V gene is TRBV9, the J gene TRBJ2-2; TRBD1 aligns across 9 bases. The germline CDR1 and CDR2 sequences are SGDLS and YYNGEE. After removal of 4 bases from V and 3 bases from J, the junction contained 7 bases not matched to a gene. The CDR3 loop spans 16 amino acids. CDR3 protein: CASSLTRTGDTGELFF. The CDR3 DNA is TGTGCCAGCAGCCTTACTCGGACAGGGGACACCGGGGAGCTGTTTTTT.

This chain links TRBV7-8 with TRBJ1-2; D not resolved. There are 16 residues in the CDR3. Germline assignment: CDR1 SGHVS and CDR2 FQNEAQ. V shed 1 base and J shed 4 bases, with 16 bases lying between them. The CDR3: CASSLDSGSQTYGYTF. CDR3 DNA: TGTGCCAGCAGCTTAGACAGTGGGTCACAGACCTATGGCTACACCTTC.

This sequence joins TRBV7-9 and TRBJ1-4; 10 nucleotides match TRBD1. Looked up from germline, CDR1 is SEHNR and CDR2 is FQNEAQ (reference sequence). J was trimmed by 1 base and V by 2 bases; bases with no gene match: 4. This CDR3 contains 17 residues. Here the CDR3 reads CASSLLTGGRTNEKLFF. CDR3 DNA sequence: TGTGCCAGCAGCTTATTGACAGGGGGCAGAACTAATGAAAAACTGTTTTTT. Based on the CDR3 plus reference TRBV7-9 and TRBJ1-4, the full variable domain is DTGVSQNPRHKITKRGQNVTFRCDPISEHNRLYWYRQTLGQGPEFLTYFQNEAQLEKSRLLSDRFSAERPKGSFSTLEIQRTEQGDSAMYLCASSLLTGGRTNEKLFFGSGTQLSVL.

This clone has only a few counts. The chain employs TRBV5-5 and TRBJ2-7; D is ambiguous. V lost 0 bases and J 0 bases, leaving 7 bases between the germline ends. The CDR3 loop spans 14 amino acids. Germline-derived CDR1 and CDR2 are SGHKS and YYEKEE (reference sequence). CDR3 DNA sequence: TGTGCCAGCAGCTTGGAGGCAGTCTCCTACGAGCAGTACTTC. Translating it yields CASSLEAVSYEQYF.

The chain employs TRBV9 and TRBJ1-1; D uncertain. The CDR3 is 13 amino acids. Per the germline V gene, CDR1 is SGDLS and CDR2 is YYNGEE. V was pared by 5 bases and J by 0 bases, with 8 bases between. The CDR3 spells CASSWEVNTEAFF. The CDR3 nucleotides are TGTGCCAGCAGTTGGGAGGTGAACACTGAAGCTTTCTTT.

This rearrangement joins TRBV19 to TRBJ2-3; D uncertain. The germline V gene encodes CDR1 LNHDA and CDR2 SQIVND (reference sequence). The length of the CDR3 is 13 residues. The V end lost 5 bases, the J end lost 2 bases, and 8 bases lay between the germline ends. CDR3 region: CASSSQNTDTQYF. The DNA of the CDR3 is TGTGCCAGTAGTTCACAAAACACAGATACGCAGTATTTT.

The chain has TRBV5-4 and TRBJ2-3; unclear D gene. This CDR3 is built from 15 residues. The V and J ends lost 2 bases and 6 bases respectively, with 16 bases between them. Germline CDR1 is SGHNT and CDR2 is YYREEE (reference sequence). As DNA, the CDR3 is TGTGCCAGCAGCTTATCTTGGCCCAAGGATGATACGCAGTATTTT. This encodes CASSLSWPKDDTQYF.

V usage is TRBV29-1 and J usage is TRBJ2-3; D is perhaps TRBD1 (5 bases). V was trimmed by 4 bases and J by 4 bases, leaving 15 bases between them. This CDR3 is 14 amino acids long. CDR1 SQVTM and CDR2 ANQGSEA come from the germline V gene. For the CDR3, the DNA is TGCAGCGTTGTGGGGCTATTGGGCTCAGATACGCAGTATTTT. Encoded protein: CSVVGLLGSDTQYF.